The present T cell receptor beta chain was sequenced within a study of control samples from healthy donors and cancer patients (TCRdb year 2020). The CDR3 measures 14 amino acids from cysteine to phenylalanine. Left in the record is the CDR3 DNA by itself, 42 bases read in frame from the first base. For this chain, trimming is 3 bases at the V end and 5 bases at the J end, and the number of junction bases without a gene match is 7. Looking up the germline V gene yields CDR1 SGHAT and CDR2 FQNNGV. The library was generated by the immunoSEQ multiplex PCR assay. The table was pulled from immuneACCESS by TCRdb, which kept in-frame rearrangements only. Such tables lose some clones; where checked, under half of the loss comes from unresolved V genes, and the rest has no known cause. This sample lists fewer than 100,000 clones; approximately 91% were detected once. The top ten clones comprise roughly 5% of the sample.

As for this clone: Its cognate antigen has yet to be identified. It has no much larger one-base neighbor in the sample; base qualities were not kept.

Recombination linked TRBV11-2 to TRBJ2-7; 7 bases in between match TRBD1. The sequence was obtained from a woman in her fifties or sixties in good health. The sample consisted of blood. The DNA is as follows: TGTGCCAGCAGCTTTACAGGGGAGTCCAACGAGCAGTACTTC. It codes for CASSFTGESNEQYF.